This T cell receptor (beta chain) was sequenced for a study of blood T cells in healthy people across ages. Deletions cut 1 base from V and 3 bases from J, with 15 bases between. Germline V gene sequence: CDR1 MGHRA, CDR2 YSYEKL. This CDR3 has 16 residues. A sample-barcoded 5' primer and a J-beta primer mix were used in a second PCR of roughly 6 to 11 cycles. CDR3-containing paired-end reads numbered at least 2.5 million in each sample. TCRdb independently ran MiXCR on the 5' RACE reads; one entry per CDR3 protein. Here the sample spans about 770,000 distinct CDR3 sequences, around 43% being singletons. This clonotype was counted only a few times. Its antigen is unidentified. Study-wide results and caveats: Long-lived donors had more naive CD4+ cells and higher diversity than aged donors. TCR beta diversity per million T cells fell roughly linearly with age.

Sequencing was done on a sample of blood. V and J are TRBV4-1 and TRBJ1-2; possible D gene TRBD1, 6 bases. This sequence originates from a man between 60 and 75 years old in good health. The CDR3 region is CASSQGVGGADYGYTF. Here the CDR3 DNA reads TGCGCCAGCAGCCAAGGAGTGGGGGGGGCAGACTATGGCTACACCTTC.